The entry that follows covers one TCR beta chain sequence. Its binding antigen is unknown. Nothing much larger sits one base from this clone, and base qualities are not available. The data were obtained in a study of technical replicates of blood from several donors (dated by TCRdb to about 2017). Receptor libraries were prepared by the immunoSEQ multiplex PCR assay. TCRdb obtained this table from immuneACCESS and retained in-frame rearrangements with V and J assigned. These tables miss some clones; where compared with another copy, unresolved V genes account for less than half of the shortfall, and the remainder is unexplained. Counted in this sample were about 80,000 clones; 91% of them appeared once. The ten largest clonotypes hold 0.39% of the sample. Spanning cysteine to phenylalanine, the CDR3 consists of 16 amino acids. Only the CDR3 region is kept as DNA, spanning 48 bases read in frame from base 1. V loses 5 bases at its end and J loses 6 bases; junction bases beyond the gene matches: 12. CDR1 and CDR2, looked up from the germline V gene, are SGHTA and FQGTGA.

This sequence originates from a human donor in good health. The sample consisted of T cells isolated from PBMCs. The chain uses TRBV7-3 and TRBJ2-7; TRBD1 matches 11 bases in the middle. The CDR3 region: CASSHSGTGGGGEQYF. Here is the DNA: TGTGCCAGCAGCCACTCCGGGACAGGGGGAGGCGGCGAGCAGTACTTC.